A single sample gave rise to the 30 T cell receptor beta chains below, sequenced in a study of naive and memory T cell subsets. The library had UMIs added by 3' ligation of an oligonucleotide to TCR cDNA. Four PCR rounds used nested alpha and beta constant region primers plus the SP2 primer. TCRdb itself ran the 5' RACE reads through MiXCR, one entry per CDR3 protein. Of about 62,000 distinct CDR3 sequences listed, 8% were seen once; the top ten hold roughly 19%. These receptor sequences come from a female donor in good health.

This clonotype appeared many times. This chain links TRBV9 with TRBJ1-1; D is unresolved. The CDR3 totals 13 residues. Trimming took 0 bases from V and 2 from J, leaving 5 bases between them. In germline, CDR1 is SGDLS, CDR2 YYNGEE. This chain's CDR3 is CASSVEINTEAFF. The DNA for the CDR3 is TGTGCCAGCAGCGTAGAAATAAACACTGAAGCTTTCTTT.

This chain joins TRBV20-1 and TRBJ1-1; D might be TRBD1 (5 bases). From germline, CDR1 is DFQATT and CDR2 SNEGSKA (reference sequence). The V end lost 2 bases, the J end lost 8 bases, and 9 bases lay between the germline ends. The CDR3 runs 11 residues. CDR3 DNA sequence: TGCAGTGCTAGAAGGGGAGGGGAAGCTTTCTTT. Translating it yields CSARRGGEAFF.

This clonotype has more than one count but fewer than ten. The CDR3 reads CAISDSSSSYNEQFF. As DNA, the CDR3 is TGTGCCATCAGTGATAGTTCGAGCTCCTACAATGAGCAGTTCTTC. The V call is TRBV10-3, the J call TRBJ2-1, with D unclear. The CDR3 spans 15 residues. Germline V gene sequence: CDR1 ENHRY, CDR2 SYGVKD. The V end lost 3 bases, the J end lost 0 bases, and 9 bases lay between the germline ends.

This clonotype was counted only a few times. The chain is built from TRBV28 and TRBJ2-7; D is perhaps TRBD2 (6 bases). CDR3 length equals 13 residues. With 2 bases removed from V and 2 bases from J, the gap between germline ends came to 7 bases. CDR1 and CDR2 (germline): MDHEN, SYDVKM. The CDR3 sequence: CASSLGGPYEQYF. CDR3 sequence (DNA): TGTGCCAGCAGTTTAGGAGGGCCCTACGAGCAGTACTTC.

The sample holds a few counts of this clonotype. The chain has TRBV28 and TRBJ1-1, with D unresolved. This CDR3 has 15 residues. Between the trimmed V and J ends, which lost 4 bases and 0 bases, there was a span of 12 bases. CDR1 and CDR2 from the germline V gene are MDHEN and SYDVKM. The chain's CDR3 is CASSSPGRVNTEAFF. The CDR3 DNA follows: TGTGCCAGCAGTTCCCCCGGGAGGGTGAACACTGAAGCTTTCTTT.

This clonotype occurred many times. CDR3 sequence (DNA): TGCAGTGCTAGTGGTCGAAGCGGAGGCACAGATACGCAGTATTTT. Its protein is CSASGRSGGTDTQYF. The chain links TRBV20-1 to TRBJ2-3; the D gene is possibly TRBD2 (5 bases). Trimming pared 3 bases from V and 1 base from J, leaving 14 bases between. The CDR3 runs to 15 residues. Germline CDR1 reads DFQATT; CDR2 reads SNEGSKA (reference sequence).

This clonotype was observed at least ten times. The chain employs TRBV29-1 and TRBJ1-4; a possible D gene is TRBD1 (5 bases). V gave up 4 bases and J gave up 3 bases, with 12 bases separating them. In germline, CDR1 is SQVTM, CDR2 ANQGSEA. The CDR3 length is 14 residues. In nucleotides, the CDR3 is TGCAGCGTTGCGGGGGAATCGGCTAATGAAAAACTGTTTTTT. Amino acid sequence: CSVAGESANEKLFF. Looking up the rest from reference TRBV29-1 and TRBJ1-4 gives the full variable domain: SAVISQKPSRDICQRGTSLTIQCQVDSQVTMMFWYRQQPGQSLTLIATANQGSEATYESGFVIDKFPISRPNLTFSTLTVSNMSPEDSSIYLCSVAGESANEKLFFGSGTQLSVL.

This clonotype was counted ten times or more. This chain uses TRBV6-1 with TRBJ2-1, with 10 bases aligning to TRBD2. The CDR3 length is 15 residues. V shed 5 bases, J shed 7 bases, and the junction held 8 bases outside the gene matches. Germline V gene data show CDR1 as MNHNS and CDR2 as SASEGT. The CDR3 DNA sequence: TGTGCCAGCAGTTTCCCCCGGACTAGCGGAAATGAGCAGTTCTTC. Its protein product is CASSFPRTSGNEQFF.

The CDR3 sequence: CASSAPGTVDEQFF. CDR3 nucleotides: TGTGCCAGTAGTGCCCCCGGGACAGTAGATGAGCAGTTCTTC. The chain uses TRBV19 and TRBJ2-1; TRBD1 matches 7 bases. Trimming cost V 5 bases and J 8 bases; bases outside gene matches: 9. The CDR3 contains 14 residues. Germline V gene data show CDR1 as LNHDA and CDR2 as SQIVND (reference sequence).

The V and J genes are TRBV6-5 and TRBJ1-2; 12 positions agree with TRBD1. Unmatched junction bases numbered 7, after V lost 1 base and J lost 4 bases. The V gene's germline CDR1 is MNHEY and CDR2 SVGAGI. This CDR3 region has 17 residues. CDR3 DNA sequence: TGTGCCAGCAGTTACTTATGGGACAGGGGGCCCGGCTATGGCTACACCTTC. Encoded protein: CASSYLWDRGPGYGYTF.

This rearrangement joins TRBV3-1 to TRBJ1-2; D gene uncertain. The CDR3 extends over 11 amino acids. V was cut by 2 bases and J by 5 bases, with 3 bases left in between. CDR1 is LGHDT and CDR2 is YNNKEL in the germline V gene (reference sequence). CDR3 amino acids: CASSQLYGYTF. CDR3 sequence (DNA): TGTGCCAGCAGCCAACTGTATGGCTACACCTTC.

This chain joins TRBV5-1 and TRBJ2-7; 11 bases align to TRBD1. CDR3 length: 16 amino acids. Germline V gene lookup returns CDR1 SGHRS and CDR2 YFSETQ. V was clipped by 5 bases and J by 3 bases; unmatched bases: 10. The CDR3 protein is CASRTTGTGGLYEQYF. For the CDR3, the DNA is TGCGCCAGCAGAACTACCGGGACAGGGGGTCTCTACGAGCAGTACTTC.

This clonotype appeared many times. This chain connects TRBV7-8 to TRBJ1-1; 7 bases fit TRBD1. The CDR3 length is 13 residues. Germline V gives CDR1 SGHVS, CDR2 FQNEAQ. The V gene end was trimmed by 5 bases and the J gene end by 4 bases; junction bases not matched to a gene: 4. CDR3 nucleotide sequence: TGTGCCAGCAGCCGACAGGGCCGCACTGAAGCTTTCTTT. Residues: CASSRQGRTEAFF.

CDR3: CATRDQGASGELFF. The CDR3 DNA follows: TGTGCCACCCGGGACCAGGGGGCGTCCGGGGAGCTGTTTTTT. The rearrangement uses TRBV24-1 and TRBJ2-2; the match to TRBD1 covers 8 bases. V trimming: 9 bases; J trimming: 6 bases; junction bases outside the gene matches: 8. CDR3 length: 14 amino acids. Germline V gene data show CDR1 as KGHDR and CDR2 as SFDVKD.

This rearrangement joins TRBV29-1 to TRBJ2-3; 10 bases map to TRBD2. Per germline, CDR1 SQVTM and CDR2 ANQGSEA. The CDR3 is 18 residues long. V was clipped by 6 bases and J by 3 bases; unmatched bases: 18. The CDR3 protein is CSVARTLLAGGPTDTQYF. Here the CDR3 DNA reads TGCAGCGTCGCGAGGACTCTTTTAGCGGGAGGCCCAACAGATACGCAGTATTTT.

The chain combines TRBV9 with TRBJ2-1; no reliable D call. This CDR3 is built from 14 residues. The V end was cut by 0 bases, the J end by 5 bases, with 9 bases between. Germline loops: CDR1 SGDLS, CDR2 YYNGEE. CDR3 bases: TGTGCCAGCAGCGTAGCTCCCCTAAACAATGAGCAGTTCTTC. It codes for CASSVAPLNNEQFF.

The chain recombines TRBV2 with TRBJ1-5, with unresolved D. From germline, CDR1 is SNHLY and CDR2 FYNNEI. Trimming removed 3 bases at V and 6 bases at J, with 15 bases between. This CDR3 comprises 15 residues. CDR3 amino acids: CASSDRWGGGQPQHF. The CDR3 region has the DNA TGTGCCAGCAGTGATCGTTGGGGAGGAGGTCAGCCCCAGCATTTT. Complete variable domain (other parts from reference TRBV2 and TRBJ1-5): EPEVTQTPSHQVTQMGQEVILRCVPISNHLYFYWYRQILGQKVEFLVSFYNNEISEKSEIFDDQFSVERPDGSNFTLKIRSTKLEDSAMYFCASSDRWGGGQPQHFGDGTRLSIL.

This clonotype was detected ten times or more. V usage is TRBV6-1 and J usage is TRBJ2-7; D might be TRBD2 (6 bases). Germline V gene sequence: CDR1 MNHNS, CDR2 SASEGT. The germline V and J ends were trimmed by 1 base and 2 bases, with 15 bases remaining between them. The CDR3 covers 16 residues. The CDR3 DNA is TGTGCCAGCAGTGAAGGGGAGGCTCTCCCCACCTACGAGCAGTACTTC. Protein sequence: CASSEGEALPTYEQYF.

This clonotype was counted many times. The gene calls are TRBV28 and TRBJ2-7, with 7 nucleotides matching TRBD2. This CDR3 has 14 amino acids. Germline trimming cut 7 bases from V and 1 base from J; bases unmatched to any gene: 7. Germline CDR1 reads MDHEN; CDR2 reads SYDVKM. The CDR3 sequence is CASKWRERSYEQYF. CDR3 sequence (DNA): TGTGCCAGCAAGTGGCGGGAGAGGTCCTACGAGCAGTACTTC.

This clonotype was detected ten times or more. This sequence joins TRBV5-8 and TRBJ1-1; D is uncertain. Germline lookup yields CDR1 SGHTS and CDR2 YDEGEE. V was shortened by 5 bases and J by 1 base, with 15 bases between the two germline ends. This CDR3 spans 15 amino acids. As DNA, the CDR3 is TGTGCCAGCAGATTTAGGCAGGTTCCGAACACTGAAGCTTTCTTT. Translated, it gives CASRFRQVPNTEAFF.

This clonotype was observed a few times. The chain employs TRBV6-6 and TRBJ2-3, with unresolved D. The length of the CDR3 is 14 residues. V was clipped by 5 bases and J by 0 bases, with 9 bases between them. The V gene's germline CDR1 is MNHNY and CDR2 SVGAGI (reference sequence). Here the CDR3 DNA reads TGTGCCAGCAGTAAACCGGACAGCACAGATACGCAGTATTTT. Translated: CASSKPDSTDTQYF.

The chain couples TRBV28 to TRBJ2-7; a weak D match, TRBD2 (7 bases). From germline, CDR1 is MDHEN and CDR2 SYDVKM. The CDR3 spans 16 residues. Between the trimmed V and J ends, which lost 7 bases and 3 bases, there was a span of 22 bases. The CDR3 sequence: CASKGGEALGRYEQYF. The CDR3 coding sequence is TGTGCCAGCAAGGGGGGGGAGGCTCTCGGGCGCTACGAGCAGTACTTC.

This clonotype was observed a handful of times. The J gene is TRBJ2-2, the V gene TRBV19, with 9 bases identical to TRBD1. The germline V gene has CDR1 LNHDA and CDR2 SQIVND (reference sequence). Trimming cost V 9 bases and J 5 bases; bases outside gene matches: 10. The CDR3 covers 15 residues. The CDR3 DNA is TGTGCCAGCACCACAGGGGGCGCCGGAACCGGGGAGCTGTTTTTT. It is translated as CASTTGGAGTGELFF.

The chain carries TRBV19 and TRBJ2-7; 7 bases are a match to TRBD1. This CDR3 region has 13 residues. CDR1 is LNHDA, CDR2 SQIVND, per germline (reference sequence). V dropped 5 bases and J dropped 3; count of bases not matched to a gene: 4. In DNA, the CDR3 is TGTGCCAGTAGTGCCGGGGACAGCTACGAGCAGTACTTC. This gives the protein CASSAGDSYEQYF.

This clonotype was observed many times. The chain recombines TRBV19 with TRBJ2-2; a weak D match, TRBD2 (5 bases). The CDR3 consists of 16 residues. The V end was cut by 5 bases, the J end by 5 bases, with 18 bases between. Per germline, CDR1 LNHDA and CDR2 SQIVND (reference sequence). The CDR3 coding sequence is TGTGCCAGTAGTGCTAGGAGGCAGGCCGGGACCGGGGAGCTGTTTTTT. This encodes CASSARRQAGTGELFF.

The chain uses TRBV24-1 and TRBJ2-5; either TRBD1 or TRBD2 may supply D (5 bases each). The CDR3 runs to 13 residues. CDR1 KGHDR and CDR2 SFDVKD come from the germline V gene. The V gene lost 8 bases and the J gene lost 3 bases, with 12 bases spanning the gap. CDR3 sequence (DNA): TGTGCCACCATGGGGGTCGGAGAAGAGACCCAGTACTTC. Translated: CATMGVGEETQYF.

The chain employs TRBV27 and TRBJ2-5, with TRBD1 matching 9 bases. The germline V gene encodes CDR1 MNHEY and CDR2 SMNVEV (reference sequence). The CDR3 consists of 15 residues. The junction had 8 bases not matched to a gene; V was cut back by 8 bases and J by 1 base. CDR3 DNA sequence: TGTGCCAGCTCGAGGGACAGGGCCACCCAAGAGACCCAGTACTTC. It yields the protein CASSRDRATQETQYF.

CDR3 protein: CASSSRSGGYGYTF. In DNA, the CDR3 is TGTGCCAGCAGTTCTCGGAGTGGGGGCTATGGCTACACCTTC. The chain is built from TRBV12-3 or TRBV12-4 and TRBJ1-2; D perhaps matches TRBD1 (5 bases). Trimming took off 4 bases at V and 4 bases at J, with 13 bases between the two ends. This CDR3 region has 14 residues.

This clonotype was detected ten times or more. The chain joins TRBV19 to TRBJ1-5; D call uncertain. Germline loops: CDR1 LNHDA, CDR2 SQIVND (reference sequence). Trimming stripped 3 bases from V and 0 bases from J, with 9 bases between. CDR3 length: 15 amino acids. CDR3 protein: CASSIGLYSNQPQHF. The DNA for the CDR3 is TGTGCCAGTAGTATCGGGCTTTATAGCAATCAGCCCCAGCATTTT.

This clonotype turned up a few times. V and J are TRBV5-1 and TRBJ1-2; TRBD1 matches at 7 bases. The V gene's germline CDR1 is SGHRS and CDR2 YFSETQ. Trimming at V came to 4 bases and at J to 1 base, leaving 10 bases not matched to a gene. There are 16 residues in the CDR3. As DNA, the CDR3 is TGCGCCAGCAGCCCCCAACAGGGGAAGATTAACTATGGCTACACCTTC. It encodes CASSPQQGKINYGYTF.